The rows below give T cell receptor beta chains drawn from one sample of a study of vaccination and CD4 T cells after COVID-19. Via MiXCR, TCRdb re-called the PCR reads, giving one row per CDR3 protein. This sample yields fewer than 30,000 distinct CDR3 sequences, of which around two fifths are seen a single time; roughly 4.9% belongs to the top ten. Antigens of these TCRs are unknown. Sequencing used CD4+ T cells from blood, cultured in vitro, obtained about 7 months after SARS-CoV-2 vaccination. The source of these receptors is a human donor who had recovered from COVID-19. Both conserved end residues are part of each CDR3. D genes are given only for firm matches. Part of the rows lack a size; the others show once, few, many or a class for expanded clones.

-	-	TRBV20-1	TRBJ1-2	CSARDRLAYGYTF	TGCAGTGCCAGGGACCGCCTCGCCTATGGCTACACCTTC
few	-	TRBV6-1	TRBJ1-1	CASMTMNTEAFF	TGTGCCAGCATGACCATGAACACTGAAGCTTTCTTT
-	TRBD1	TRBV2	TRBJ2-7	CASRRDSYEQYF	TGTGCCAGCAGGAGGGACAGCTACGAGCAGTACTTC
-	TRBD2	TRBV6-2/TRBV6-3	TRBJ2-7	CASSDYGTSGTYEQYF	TGTGCCAGCAGCGATTACGGGACTAGCGGGACCTACGAGCAGTACTTC
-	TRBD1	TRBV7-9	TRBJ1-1	CASSWDRAPTEAFF	TGTGCCAGCAGCTGGGACAGGGCGCCCACTGAAGCTTTCTTT
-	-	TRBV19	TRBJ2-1	CATRPGSSYNEQFF	TGTGCCACCCGCCCCGGGAGCTCCTACAATGAGCAGTTCTTC
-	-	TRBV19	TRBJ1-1	CASSLLPLNTEAFF	TGTGCCAGTAGTCTCCTCCCCTTGAACACTGAAGCTTTCTTT
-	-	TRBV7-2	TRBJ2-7	CASSSGGQGAYEQYF	TGTGCCAGCAGCTCGGGGGGCCAGGGGGCCTACGAGCAGTACTTC
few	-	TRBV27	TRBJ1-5	CASSPPGYSNQPQHF	TGTGCCAGCAGTCCCCCGGGTTATAGCAATCAGCCCCAGCATTTT
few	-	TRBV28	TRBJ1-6	CASSPGGSPNSPLHF	TGTGCCAGCAGCCCTGGGGGGAGTCCTAATTCACCCCTCCACTTT
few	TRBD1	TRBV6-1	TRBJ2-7	CASRSTGTGGYEQYF	TGTGCCAGCAGGTCCACCGGGACAGGGGGCTACGAGCAGTACTTC
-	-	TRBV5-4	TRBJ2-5	CASSFGSNGGSKETQYF	TGTGCCAGCAGCTTTGGATCGAACGGCGGATCTAAAGAGACCCAGTACTTC
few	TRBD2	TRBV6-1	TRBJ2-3	CASRRESTDTQYF	TGTGCCAGCAGGCGGGAGTCCACAGATACGCAGTATTTT
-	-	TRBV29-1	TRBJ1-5	CSASTGLGGNQPQHF	TGCAGCGCTTCCACTGGGCTGGGCGGCAATCAGCCCCAGCATTTT
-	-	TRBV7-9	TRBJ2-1	CASSLPGTGSNEQFF	TGTGCCAGCAGCTTACCCGGGACTGGGAGCAATGAGCAGTTCTTC
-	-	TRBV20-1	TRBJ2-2	CSTRSNYHTGELFF	TGCAGTACGAGATCTAACTACCACACCGGGGAGCTGTTTTTT
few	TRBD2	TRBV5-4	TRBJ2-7	CASSASGRAYEQYF	TGTGCCAGCAGCGCTAGCGGGAGGGCCTACGAGCAGTACTTC
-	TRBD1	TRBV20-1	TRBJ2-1	CSANPGTGEYNEQFF	TGCAGTGCCAATCCAGGGACAGGGGAATACAATGAGCAGTTCTTC
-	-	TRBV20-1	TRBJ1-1	CSASERWSTEAFF	TGCAGTGCTAGTGAGCGGTGGAGCACTGAAGCTTTCTTT
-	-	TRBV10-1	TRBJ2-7	CASSDGTYEQYF	TGCGCCAGCAGTGACGGGACCTACGAGCAGTACTTC
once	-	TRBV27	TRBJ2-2	CAIPRELFF	TGTGCCATCCCTAGGGAGCTGTTTTTT
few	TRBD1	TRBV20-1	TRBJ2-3	CSGPGQGSTDTQYF	TGCAGTGGACCGGGACAGGGCTCCACAGATACGCAGTATTTT
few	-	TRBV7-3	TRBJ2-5	CASSLVEQETQYF	TGTGCCAGCAGCTTAGTAGAACAAGAGACCCAGTACTTC
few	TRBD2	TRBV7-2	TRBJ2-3	CASSTRSGRTDTQYF	TGTGCCAGCAGCACCAGGAGCGGGAGGACAGATACGCAGTATTTT
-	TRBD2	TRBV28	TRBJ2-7	CASSPKTGGEQYF	TGTGCCAGCAGTCCGAAGACGGGGGGCGAGCAGTACTTC
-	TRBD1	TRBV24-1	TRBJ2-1	CATSDIRDRAPNEQFF	TGTGCCACCAGTGACATCCGGGACAGGGCTCCCAATGAGCAGTTCTTC
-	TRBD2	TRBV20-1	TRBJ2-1	CSARSGLAGGWRPYNEQFF	TGCAGTGCTAGATCCGGACTAGCGGGAGGGTGGAGGCCCTACAATGAGCAGTTCTTC